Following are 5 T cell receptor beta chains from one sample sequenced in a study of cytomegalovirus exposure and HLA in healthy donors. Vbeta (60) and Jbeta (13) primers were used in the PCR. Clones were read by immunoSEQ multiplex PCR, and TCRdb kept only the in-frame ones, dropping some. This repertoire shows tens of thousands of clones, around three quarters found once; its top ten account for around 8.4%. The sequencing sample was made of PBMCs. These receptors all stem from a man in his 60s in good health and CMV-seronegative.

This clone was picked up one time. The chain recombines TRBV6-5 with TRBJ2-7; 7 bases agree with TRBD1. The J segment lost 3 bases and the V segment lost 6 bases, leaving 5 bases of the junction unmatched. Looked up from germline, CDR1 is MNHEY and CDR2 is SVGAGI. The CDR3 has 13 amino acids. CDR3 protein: CASRRDRVYEQYF. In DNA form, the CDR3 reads TGTGCCAGCAGACGAGACAGGGTCTACGAGCAGTACTTC.

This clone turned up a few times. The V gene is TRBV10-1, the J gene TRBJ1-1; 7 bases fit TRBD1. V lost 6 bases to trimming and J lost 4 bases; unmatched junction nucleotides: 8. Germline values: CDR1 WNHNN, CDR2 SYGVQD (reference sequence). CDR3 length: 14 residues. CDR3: CASSPTGVGTEAFF. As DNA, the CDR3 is TGCGCCAGCAGCCCCACAGGGGTCGGCACTGAAGCTTTCTTT.

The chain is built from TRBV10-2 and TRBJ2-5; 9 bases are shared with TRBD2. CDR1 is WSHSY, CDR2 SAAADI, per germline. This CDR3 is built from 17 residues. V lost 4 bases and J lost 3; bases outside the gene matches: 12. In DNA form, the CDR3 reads TGCGCCAGCAGTGTCCGGCGGGAGGGCCTGGGGAAAGAGACCCAGTACTTC. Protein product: CASSVRREGLGKETQYF.

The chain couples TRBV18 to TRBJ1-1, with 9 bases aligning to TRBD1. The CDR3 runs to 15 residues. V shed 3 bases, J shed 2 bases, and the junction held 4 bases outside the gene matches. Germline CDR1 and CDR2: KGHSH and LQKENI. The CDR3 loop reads CASSPGQGYNTEAFF. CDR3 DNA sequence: TGTGCCAGCTCACCGGGACAGGGTTATAACACTGAAGCTTTCTTT.

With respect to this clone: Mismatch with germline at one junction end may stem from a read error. CDR3 residues: CASSLVSYEQYF. The DNA for the CDR3 is TGTGCCAGCAGCTTAGTTTCCTACGAGCAATACTTC. The chain joins TRBV7-9 to TRBJ2-7; no reliable D call. Germline V gene lookup returns CDR1 SEHNR and CDR2 FQNEAQ (reference sequence). CDR3 length: 12 amino acids.